This TCR beta chain was sequenced in a study of monozygotic twins with inflammatory bowel disease. The CDR3 length is 13 residues. CDR1 and CDR2 from the germline V gene are GTSNPN and SVGIG (reference sequence). Details on this clonotype: The antigen is not known.

Whole-blood RNA isolation (total RNA) proceeded without T cell sorting. TCRalpha and TCRbeta cDNA went through nested PCRs of approximately 16 and 9 cycles, two in total. TCRdb re-called the 5' RACE reads, yielding one record per CDR3 amino acid sequence without DNA. The sample table sets out a few hundred thousand distinct CDR3 sequences. General study results and limits: A reduction in TCRbeta diversity (inverse Simpson) was seen in IBD patients relative to healthy co-twins. The sharing of clonotypes with others was lower in IBD patients than in healthy twins, especially with disease activity.

This receptor was taken from a human donor with ulcerative colitis or Crohn's disease, or a healthy co-twin of an affected twin (not recorded which). What was sequenced was blood. The chain uses TRBV30 and TRBJ1-1; TCRdb lists TRBD1, though no DNA is available to test this call. CDR3 in amino acids: CAWSRQGNTEAFF.